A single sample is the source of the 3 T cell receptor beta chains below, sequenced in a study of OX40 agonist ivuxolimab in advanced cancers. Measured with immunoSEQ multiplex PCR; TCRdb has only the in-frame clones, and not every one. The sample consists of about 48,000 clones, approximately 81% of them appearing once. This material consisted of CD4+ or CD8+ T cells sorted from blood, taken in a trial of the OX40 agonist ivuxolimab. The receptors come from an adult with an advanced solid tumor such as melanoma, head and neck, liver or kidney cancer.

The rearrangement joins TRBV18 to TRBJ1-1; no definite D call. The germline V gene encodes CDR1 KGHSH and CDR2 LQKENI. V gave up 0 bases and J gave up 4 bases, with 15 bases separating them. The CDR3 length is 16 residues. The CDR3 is CASSPPTGGVATEAFF. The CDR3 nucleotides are TGTGCCAGCTCACCACCGACGGGTGGCGTGGCCACTGAAGCTTTCTTT.

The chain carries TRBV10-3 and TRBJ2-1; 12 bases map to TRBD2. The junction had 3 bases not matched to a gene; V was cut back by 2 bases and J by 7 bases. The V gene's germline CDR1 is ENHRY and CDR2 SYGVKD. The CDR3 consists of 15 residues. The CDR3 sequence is CAISERTSGINEQFF. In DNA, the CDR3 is TGTGCCATCAGTGAGAGGACTAGCGGGATAAATGAGCAGTTCTTC.

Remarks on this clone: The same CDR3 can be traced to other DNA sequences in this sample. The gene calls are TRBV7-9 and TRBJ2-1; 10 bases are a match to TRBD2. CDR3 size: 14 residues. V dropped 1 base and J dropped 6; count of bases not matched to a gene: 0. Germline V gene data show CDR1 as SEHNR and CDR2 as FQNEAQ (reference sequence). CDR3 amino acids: CASSLGLAGNEQFF. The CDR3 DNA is TGTGCCAGCAGCTTAGGACTAGCGGGCAATGAGCAGTTCTTC.